Listed below are T cell receptor beta chains from one sample, sequenced in a study of OX40 agonist ivuxolimab in advanced cancers. Generated by immunoSEQ multiplex PCR, the TCRdb table keeps only in-frame clones and is missing some. Among around 64,000 clones listed, approximately 84% were seen once. The sample in question was CD4+ or CD8+ T cells sorted from blood, obtained in a trial of the OX40 agonist ivuxolimab. All receptors derive from an adult with an advanced solid tumor such as melanoma, head and neck, liver or kidney cancer. Both conserved end residues are part of each CDR3. Fields, in order: J gene, V gene, clone size, CDR3 length, D gene, CDR3 DNA, CDR3 protein. D genes are given only for firm matches. Clone size, where shown, is once, few, many, or a class for clones that have expanded.

J gene: TRBJ2-3
V gene: TRBV2
clone size: .
CDR3 length: 19
D gene: .
CDR3 DNA: TGTGCCAGCAGCCGAACTTTGGCTTTCCAGGGTTTCCGTGGCGATACGCAGTATTTT
CDR3 protein: CASSRTLAFQGFRGDTQYF

J gene: TRBJ2-6
V gene: TRBV2
clone size: .
CDR3 length: 16
D gene: .
CDR3 DNA: TGTGCCAGCAGCCTGAGCGGGCCCTCTGGGGCCAACGTCCTGACTTTC
CDR3 protein: CASSLSGPSGANVLTF

J gene: TRBJ2-7
V gene: TRBV6-6
clone size: .
CDR3 length: 14
D gene: .
CDR3 DNA: TGTGCCAGCAGGGAGTCGAAAAATCCCTACGAGCAGTACTTC
CDR3 protein: CASRESKNPYEQYF

J gene: TRBJ1-2
V gene: TRBV7-3
clone size: .
CDR3 length: 15
D gene: .
CDR3 DNA: TGTGCCAGCAGCTTAGAGCCTGGGGGGCCCAATGGCTACACCTTC
CDR3 protein: CASSLEPGGPNGYTF

J gene: TRBJ1-6
V gene: TRBV10-3
clone size: .
CDR3 length: 14
D gene: TRBD1
CDR3 DNA: TGTGCCATCAGGGGGACAGGTGATAATTCACCCCTCCACTTT
CDR3 protein: CAIRGTGDNSPLHF

J gene: TRBJ2-5
V gene: TRBV2
clone size: .
CDR3 length: 15
D gene: TRBD2
CDR3 DNA: TGTGCCAGCAGCCCGGGCGGCGGGAGGCAAGAGACCCAGTACTTC
CDR3 protein: CASSPGGGRQETQYF

J gene: TRBJ2-7
V gene: TRBV5-1
clone size: .
CDR3 length: 17
D gene: TRBD1
CDR3 DNA: TGCGCCAGCAGCTTGGTCGCTAACAGGGGACAGGCCTACGAGCAGTACTTC
CDR3 protein: CASSLVANRGQAYEQYF

J gene: TRBJ1-2
V gene: TRBV20-1
clone size: .
CDR3 length: 11
D gene: .
CDR3 DNA: TGCAGTGCCGACGGGGGAGATGGCTACACCTTC
CDR3 protein: CSADGGDGYTF

J gene: TRBJ1-6
V gene: TRBV9
clone size: .
CDR3 length: 14
D gene: .
CDR3 DNA: TGTGCCAGCTCTAAGGGACTGGATAATTCACCCCTCCACTTT
CDR3 protein: CASSKGLDNSPLHF

J gene: TRBJ2-1
V gene: TRBV5-1
clone size: .
CDR3 length: 14
D gene: .
CDR3 DNA: TGCGCCAGCAGCTTGGAACAGGCCTACAATGAGCAGTTCTTC
CDR3 protein: CASSLEQAYNEQFF

J gene: TRBJ2-3
V gene: TRBV4-1
clone size: .
CDR3 length: 15
D gene: TRBD2
CDR3 DNA: TGCGCCAGCAGCTTAGCGGGGGGGCTAACTTATACGCAGTATTTT
CDR3 protein: CASSLAGGLTYTQYF

J gene: TRBJ2-1
V gene: TRBV18
clone size: .
CDR3 length: 12
D gene: .
CDR3 DNA: TGTGCCAGCTCCGCGGGATATAATGAGCAGTTCTTC
CDR3 protein: CASSAGYNEQFF

J gene: TRBJ2-2
V gene: TRBV14
clone size: .
CDR3 length: 15
D gene: .
CDR3 DNA: TGTGCCAGCAGCAATACAGGGAGATACACCGGGGAGCTGTTTTTT
CDR3 protein: CASSNTGRYTGELFF

J gene: TRBJ2-5
V gene: TRBV9
clone size: .
CDR3 length: 14
D gene: .
CDR3 DNA: TGTGCCAGCAGCGTCACCGGGACCCAAGAGACCCAGTACTTC
CDR3 protein: CASSVTGTQETQYF

J gene: TRBJ2-7
V gene: TRBV2
clone size: .
CDR3 length: 15
D gene: TRBD2
CDR3 DNA: TGTGCCAGCAGTGAAGGCGCAACTAGCGAGAACGAGCAGTACTTC
CDR3 protein: CASSEGATSENEQYF

J gene: TRBJ1-1
V gene: TRBV5-1
clone size: .
CDR3 length: 14
D gene: TRBD1
CDR3 DNA: TGCGCCAGCAGCCTCCGGGACAGCGACACTGAAGCTTTCTTT
CDR3 protein: CASSLRDSDTEAFF

J gene: TRBJ1-5
V gene: TRBV7-5
clone size: .
CDR3 length: 14
D gene: .
CDR3 DNA: TGTGCCAGAAGCTTCGGACAGGGGGATCAGCCCCAGCATTTT
CDR3 protein: CARSFGQGDQPQHF

J gene: TRBJ2-5
V gene: TRBV18
clone size: .
CDR3 length: 13
D gene: .
CDR3 DNA: TGTGCCAGCTCACGAGATGGCCCATTGGCCCAGTACTTC
CDR3 protein: CASSRDGPLAQYF

J gene: TRBJ2-7
V gene: TRBV19
clone size: .
CDR3 length: 14
D gene: TRBD1
CDR3 DNA: TGTGCCAGTAAGGGGACAGGGGGGTCTTTGGAGCAGTACTTC
CDR3 protein: CASKGTGGSLEQYF

J gene: TRBJ1-4
V gene: TRBV7-2
clone size: .
CDR3 length: 16
D gene: .
CDR3 DNA: TGTGCCAGCAGCTACGAGGGCCCTCCCTTTAATGAAAAACTGTTTTTT
CDR3 protein: CASSYEGPPFNEKLFF

J gene: TRBJ2-6
V gene: TRBV5-1
clone size: .
CDR3 length: 20
D gene: .
CDR3 DNA: TGCGCCAGCAGCTTGGGTATCAGGGCTAAAAGAGGGGCTGGGGCCAACGTCCTGACTTTC
CDR3 protein: CASSLGIRAKRGAGANVLTF

J gene: TRBJ2-7
V gene: TRBV19
clone size: .
CDR3 length: 13
D gene: TRBD1
CDR3 DNA: TGTGCCAGTAGTATTAGGACAGGGCGAAGAGGGTACTTC
CDR3 protein: CASSIRTGRRGYF

J gene: TRBJ2-3
V gene: TRBV27
clone size: .
CDR3 length: 13
D gene: .
CDR3 DNA: TGTGCCAGCAGTTTGGGAGTCACAGATACGCAGTATTTT
CDR3 protein: CASSLGVTDTQYF

J gene: TRBJ1-2
V gene: TRBV7-9
clone size: .
CDR3 length: 13
D gene: .
CDR3 DNA: TGTGCCAGCAGCACTGGACAGAGCTATGGCTACACCTTC
CDR3 protein: CASSTGQSYGYTF

J gene: TRBJ1-1
V gene: TRBV27
clone size: .
CDR3 length: 15
D gene: TRBD1
CDR3 DNA: TGTGCCAGCAGTTTACTCGGACAGGGAAACACTGAAGCTTTCTTT
CDR3 protein: CASSLLGQGNTEAFF

J gene: TRBJ2-7
V gene: TRBV30
clone size: .
CDR3 length: 14
D gene: TRBD2
CDR3 DNA: TGTGCCTGGAACGCGGGGGGACTGAACTACGAGCAGTACTTC
CDR3 protein: CAWNAGGLNYEQYF

J gene: TRBJ2-2
V gene: TRBV5-1
clone size: few
CDR3 length: 18
D gene: TRBD2
CDR3 DNA: TGCGCCAGCAGCTATCTAGGACTAGCGGGAGTTTACACCGGGGAGCTGTTTTTT
CDR3 protein: CASSYLGLAGVYTGELFF

J gene: TRBJ2-7
V gene: TRBV5-1
clone size: once
CDR3 length: 15
D gene: .
CDR3 DNA: TGCGCCAGCAGCTCGAGTCCGGGAAACATCTACGAGCAGTACTTC
CDR3 protein: CASSSSPGNIYEQYF

J gene: TRBJ1-2
V gene: TRBV5-5
clone size: .
CDR3 length: 14
D gene: .
CDR3 DNA: TGTGCCAGCAGCTTACGCCCAGCGGGCTATGGCTACACCTTC
CDR3 protein: CASSLRPAGYGYTF

J gene: TRBJ2-7
V gene: TRBV9
clone size: .
CDR3 length: 16
D gene: TRBD1
CDR3 DNA: TGTGCCAGCAGCGCAAGACCGGGACAGGGTACCTACGAGCAGTACTTC
CDR3 protein: CASSARPGQGTYEQYF

J gene: TRBJ2-6
V gene: TRBV19
clone size: .
CDR3 length: 18
D gene: TRBD1
CDR3 DNA: TGTGCCAGTATCCTCCGGGGACAGGTAGACTCTGGGGCCAACGTCCTGACTTTC
CDR3 protein: CASILRGQVDSGANVLTF

J gene: TRBJ2-7
V gene: TRBV5-1
clone size: .
CDR3 length: 14
D gene: TRBD1
CDR3 DNA: TGCGCCAGCAGCCTGACAGGGGCCTCCTACGAGCAGTACTTC
CDR3 protein: CASSLTGASYEQYF

J gene: TRBJ2-7
V gene: TRBV7-2
clone size: .
CDR3 length: 13
D gene: .
CDR3 DNA: TGTGCCAGCAGCTCCCGGACAAACTACGAGCAGTACTTC
CDR3 protein: CASSSRTNYEQYF

J gene: TRBJ2-3
V gene: TRBV6-6
clone size: few
CDR3 length: 15
D gene: .
CDR3 DNA: TGTGCCATTTCAAGGGTGGTCGGAAAGCTCGATACGCAGTATTTT
CDR3 protein: CAISRVVGKLDTQYF

J gene: TRBJ2-6
V gene: TRBV7-8
clone size: .
CDR3 length: 17
D gene: .
CDR3 DNA: TGTGCCAGCAGCTCGACAGGAGGGGCGGGTGGGGCCAACGTCCTGACTTTC
CDR3 protein: CASSSTGGAGGANVLTF

J gene: TRBJ1-1
V gene: TRBV6-5
clone size: once
CDR3 length: 14
D gene: .
CDR3 DNA: TGTGCCAGCAGTTACTCTATAGGGAGTACTGAAGCTTTCTTT
CDR3 protein: CASSYSIGSTEAFF

J gene: TRBJ1-4
V gene: TRBV28
clone size: .
CDR3 length: 14
D gene: TRBD1
CDR3 DNA: TGTGCCAGCAGTTTACAGGGGGCTCGGGAAAAACTGTTTTTT
CDR3 protein: CASSLQGAREKLFF

J gene: TRBJ2-2
V gene: TRBV11-2
clone size: .
CDR3 length: 13
D gene: .
CDR3 DNA: TGTGCCAGCAGTAGGGTTCACACCGGGGAGCTGTTTTTT
CDR3 protein: CASSRVHTGELFF

J gene: TRBJ1-2
V gene: TRBV19
clone size: .
CDR3 length: 15
D gene: TRBD1
CDR3 DNA: TGTGCCAGTAGTACCCCAGGGGGCGCGCGCTATGGCTACACCTTC
CDR3 protein: CASSTPGGARYGYTF

J gene: TRBJ2-7
V gene: TRBV6-5
clone size: .
CDR3 length: 12
D gene: TRBD1
CDR3 DNA: TGTGCCAGCACCCTGACAGGGGACGAGCAGTACTTC
CDR3 protein: CASTLTGDEQYF

J gene: TRBJ2-1
V gene: TRBV7-3
clone size: .
CDR3 length: 12
D gene: .
CDR3 DNA: TGTGCCAGCAGCCTTGGGACCAATGAGCAGTTCTTC
CDR3 protein: CASSLGTNEQFF

J gene: TRBJ1-6
V gene: TRBV4-1
clone size: once
CDR3 length: 19
D gene: .
CDR3 DNA: TGCGCCAGCAGCCCATTACCCAGGGGCGTGGGCTCCTATAATTCACCCCTCCACTTT
CDR3 protein: CASSPLPRGVGSYNSPLHF

J gene: TRBJ2-5
V gene: TRBV30
clone size: .
CDR3 length: 13
D gene: .
CDR3 DNA: TGTGCCTGGTCCTATGGGGCGGGAGAGACCCAGTACTTC
CDR3 protein: CAWSYGAGETQYF

J gene: TRBJ2-4
V gene: TRBV11-2
clone size: .
CDR3 length: 16
D gene: TRBD2
CDR3 DNA: TGTGCCAGCAGCCCCTTTCTCAGCGGGGAACAAAACATTCAGTACTTC
CDR3 protein: CASSPFLSGEQNIQYF

J gene: TRBJ2-5
V gene: TRBV7-9
clone size: .
CDR3 length: 15
D gene: TRBD2
CDR3 DNA: TGTGCCAGCAGCTTCTATAGCGGGAGAAGGGAGACCCAGTACTTC
CDR3 protein: CASSFYSGRRETQYF

J gene: TRBJ2-7
V gene: TRBV5-8
clone size: .
CDR3 length: 11
D gene: .
CDR3 DNA: TGTGCCAGCAGCTTGGGGGACGAGCAGTACTTC
CDR3 protein: CASSLGDEQYF

J gene: TRBJ2-5
V gene: TRBV4-2
clone size: .
CDR3 length: 16
D gene: TRBD1
CDR3 DNA: TGTGCCAGCAGCCAAGCTTTCCAGGGGGCGGAGGAGACCCAGTACTTC
CDR3 protein: CASSQAFQGAEETQYF

J gene: TRBJ2-1
V gene: TRBV19
clone size: .
CDR3 length: 14
D gene: TRBD2
CDR3 DNA: TGTGCCAGTACCCTGAGGGGTAAGCGGGGGGAGCAGTTCTTC
CDR3 protein: CASTLRGKRGEQFF

J gene: TRBJ2-1
V gene: TRBV28
clone size: .
CDR3 length: 16
D gene: TRBD2
CDR3 DNA: TGTGCCAGCAGTTGGGCGGACGGACTAGCGCCCCAGGGGCAGTTCTTC
CDR3 protein: CASSWADGLAPQGQFF